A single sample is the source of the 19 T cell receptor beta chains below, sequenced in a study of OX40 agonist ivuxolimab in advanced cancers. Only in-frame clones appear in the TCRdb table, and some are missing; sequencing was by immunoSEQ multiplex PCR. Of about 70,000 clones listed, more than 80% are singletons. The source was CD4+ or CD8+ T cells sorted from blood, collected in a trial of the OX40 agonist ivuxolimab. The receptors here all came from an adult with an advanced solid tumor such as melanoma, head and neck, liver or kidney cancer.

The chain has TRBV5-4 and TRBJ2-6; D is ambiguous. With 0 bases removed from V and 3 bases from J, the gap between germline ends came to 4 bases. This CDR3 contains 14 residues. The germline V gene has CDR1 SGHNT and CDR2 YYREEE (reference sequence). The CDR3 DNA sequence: TGTGCCAGCAGCTTGGCTTTTGGGGCCAACGTCCTGACTTTC. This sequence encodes CASSLAFGANVLTF.

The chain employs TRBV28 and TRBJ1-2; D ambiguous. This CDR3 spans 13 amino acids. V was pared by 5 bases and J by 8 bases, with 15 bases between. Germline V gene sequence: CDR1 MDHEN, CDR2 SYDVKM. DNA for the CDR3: TGTGCCAGCAGTCCCATCTCGACGCAGGGCTACACCTTC. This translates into CASSPISTQGYTF.

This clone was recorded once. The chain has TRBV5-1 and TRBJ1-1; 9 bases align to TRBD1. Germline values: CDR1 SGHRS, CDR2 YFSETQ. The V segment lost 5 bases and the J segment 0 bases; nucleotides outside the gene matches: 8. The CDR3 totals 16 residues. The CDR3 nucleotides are TGCGCCAGCAGTCTTGGACAGGGGAACATGAACACTGAAGCTTTCTTT. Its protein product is CASSLGQGNMNTEAFF.

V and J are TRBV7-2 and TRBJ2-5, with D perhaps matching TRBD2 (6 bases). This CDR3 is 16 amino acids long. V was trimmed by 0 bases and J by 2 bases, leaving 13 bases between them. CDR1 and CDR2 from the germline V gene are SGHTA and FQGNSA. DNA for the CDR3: TGTGCCAGCAGCTTAGCGGGGCTCGCGGGGCAAGAGACCCAGTACTTC. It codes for CASSLAGLAGQETQYF.

The CDR3 DNA is TGTGCCAGCAGCTACGACGGACGATCCCCTTGGACCCAGTACTTC. Its protein product is CASSYDGRSPWTQYF. The chain is built from TRBV7-9 and TRBJ2-5; D ambiguous. Germline values: CDR1 SEHNR, CDR2 FQNEAQ (reference sequence). The CDR3 runs 15 residues. Deletions cut 4 bases from V and 7 bases from J, with 19 bases between.

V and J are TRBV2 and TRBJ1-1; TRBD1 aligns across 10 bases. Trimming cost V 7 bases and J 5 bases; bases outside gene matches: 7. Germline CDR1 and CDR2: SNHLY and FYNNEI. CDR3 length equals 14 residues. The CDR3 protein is CASKAGTGETEAFF. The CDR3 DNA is TGTGCCAGCAAAGCCGGGACAGGGGAAACTGAAGCTTTCTTT.

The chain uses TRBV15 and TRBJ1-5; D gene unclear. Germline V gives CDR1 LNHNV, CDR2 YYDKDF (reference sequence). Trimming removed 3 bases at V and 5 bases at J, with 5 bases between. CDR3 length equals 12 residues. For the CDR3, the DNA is TGTGCCACCAGCAGGGCATATCAGCCCCAGCATTTT. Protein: CATSRAYQPQHF.

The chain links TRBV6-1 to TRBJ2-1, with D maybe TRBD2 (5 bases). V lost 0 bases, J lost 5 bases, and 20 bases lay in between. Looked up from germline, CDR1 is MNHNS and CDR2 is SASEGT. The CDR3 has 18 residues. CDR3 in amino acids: CASSEALGKRGSHNEQFF. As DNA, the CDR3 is TGTGCCAGCAGTGAAGCGCTAGGGAAACGGGGATCCCACAATGAGCAGTTCTTC.

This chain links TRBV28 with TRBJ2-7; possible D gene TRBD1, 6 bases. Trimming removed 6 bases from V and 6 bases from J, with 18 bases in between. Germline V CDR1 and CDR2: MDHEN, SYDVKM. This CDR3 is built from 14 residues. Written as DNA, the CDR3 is TGTGCCAGCAGGAAAAAAAACAGGGTCGGCGAGCAGTACTTC. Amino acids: CASRKKNRVGEQYF.

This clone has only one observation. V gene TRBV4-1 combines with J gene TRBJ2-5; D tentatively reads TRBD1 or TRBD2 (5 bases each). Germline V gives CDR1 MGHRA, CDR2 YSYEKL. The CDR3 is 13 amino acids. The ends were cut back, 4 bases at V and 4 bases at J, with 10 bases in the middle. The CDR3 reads CASSRPGTETQYF. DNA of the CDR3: TGCGCCAGCAGCCGACCCGGGACAGAGACCCAGTACTTC.

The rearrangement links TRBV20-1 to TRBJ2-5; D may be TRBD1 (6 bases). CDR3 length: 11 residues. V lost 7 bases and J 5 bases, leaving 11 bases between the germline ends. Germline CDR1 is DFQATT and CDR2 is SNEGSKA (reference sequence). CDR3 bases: TGCAGTGGGGGGCCTGGGGAGACCCAGTACTTC. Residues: CSGGPGETQYF.

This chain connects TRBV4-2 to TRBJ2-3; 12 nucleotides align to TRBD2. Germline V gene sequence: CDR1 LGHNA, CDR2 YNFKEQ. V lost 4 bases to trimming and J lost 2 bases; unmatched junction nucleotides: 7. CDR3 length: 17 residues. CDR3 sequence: CASSPGTSGRNTDTQYF. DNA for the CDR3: TGTGCCAGCAGCCCTGGGACTAGCGGGCGCAACACAGATACGCAGTATTTT.

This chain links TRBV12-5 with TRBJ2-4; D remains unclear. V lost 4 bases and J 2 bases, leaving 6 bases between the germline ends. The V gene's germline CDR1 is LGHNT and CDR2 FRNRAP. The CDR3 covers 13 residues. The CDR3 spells CASGSESKNIQYF. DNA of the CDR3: TGTGCTAGTGGTTCTGAGTCCAAAAACATTCAGTACTTC.

In DNA, the CDR3 is TGCGCCAGCAGCTCAGGGATTCAAGAGACCCAGTACTTC. This gives the protein CASSSGIQETQYF. The J gene is TRBJ2-5, the V gene TRBV5-1, with D possibly matching TRBD1 (5 bases). CDR3 length: 13 residues. Germline loops: CDR1 SGHRS, CDR2 YFSETQ. The V and J ends lost 3 bases and 2 bases respectively, with 8 bases between them.

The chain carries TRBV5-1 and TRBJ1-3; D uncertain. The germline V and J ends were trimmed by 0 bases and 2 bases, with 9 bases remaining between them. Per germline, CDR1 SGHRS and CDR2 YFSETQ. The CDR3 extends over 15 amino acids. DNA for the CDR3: TGCGCCAGCAGCTTGGCCAATACAGCTGGAAACACCATATATTTT. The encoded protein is CASSLANTAGNTIYF.

The CDR3 reads CASMSGNTGELFF. In DNA, the CDR3 is TGTGCCAGCATGTCCGGGAACACCGGGGAGCTGTTTTTT. The V gene is TRBV6-5, the J gene TRBJ2-2; D not certain. The V gene's germline CDR1 is MNHEY and CDR2 SVGAGI. V lost 7 bases, J lost 1 base, and 7 bases lay in between. This CDR3 comprises 13 residues.

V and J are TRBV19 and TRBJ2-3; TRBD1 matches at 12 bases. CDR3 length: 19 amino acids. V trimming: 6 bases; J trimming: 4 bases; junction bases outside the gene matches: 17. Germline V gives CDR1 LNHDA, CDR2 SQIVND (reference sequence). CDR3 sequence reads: CASSLDSPTGTGGADTQYF. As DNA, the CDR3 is TGTGCCAGTAGCCTCGACTCTCCTACCGGGACAGGGGGCGCAGATACGCAGTATTTT.

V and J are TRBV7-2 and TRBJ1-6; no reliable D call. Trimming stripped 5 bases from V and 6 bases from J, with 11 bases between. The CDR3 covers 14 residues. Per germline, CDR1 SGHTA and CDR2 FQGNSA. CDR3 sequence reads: CASSQGRINSPLHF. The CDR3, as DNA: TGTGCCAGCAGCCAAGGACGGATTAATTCACCCCTCCACTTT.

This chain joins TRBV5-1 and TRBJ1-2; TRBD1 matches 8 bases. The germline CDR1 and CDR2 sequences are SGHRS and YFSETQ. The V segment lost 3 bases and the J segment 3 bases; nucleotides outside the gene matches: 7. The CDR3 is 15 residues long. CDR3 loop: CASSSTGEADYGYTF. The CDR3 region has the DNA TGCGCCAGCAGCTCGACAGGGGAAGCGGACTATGGCTACACCTTC.